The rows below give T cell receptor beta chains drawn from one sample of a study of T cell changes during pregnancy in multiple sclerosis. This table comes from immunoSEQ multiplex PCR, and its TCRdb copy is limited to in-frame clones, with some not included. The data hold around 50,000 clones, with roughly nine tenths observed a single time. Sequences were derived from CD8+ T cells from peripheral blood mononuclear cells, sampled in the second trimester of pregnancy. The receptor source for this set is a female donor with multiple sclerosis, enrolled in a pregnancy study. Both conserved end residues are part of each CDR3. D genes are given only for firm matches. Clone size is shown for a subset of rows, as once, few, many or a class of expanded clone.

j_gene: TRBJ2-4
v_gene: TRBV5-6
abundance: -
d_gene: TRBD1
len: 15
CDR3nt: TGTGCCAGCAGCTTTGGGCAGGGGGCAAAAAACATTCAGTACTTC
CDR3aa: CASSFGQGAKNIQYF

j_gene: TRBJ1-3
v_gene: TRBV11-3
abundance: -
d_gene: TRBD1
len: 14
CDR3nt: TGTGCCAGCAGCGCCAGGGGGCTTGGAAACACCATATATTTT
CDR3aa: CASSARGLGNTIYF

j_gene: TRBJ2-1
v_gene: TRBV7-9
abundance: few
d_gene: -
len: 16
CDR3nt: TGTGCCAGCAGCCCTAAGACGGGTGTTGTTTACAATGAGCAGTTCTTC
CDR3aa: CASSPKTGVVYNEQFF

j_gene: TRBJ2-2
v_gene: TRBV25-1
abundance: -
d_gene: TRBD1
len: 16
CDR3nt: TGTGCCAGCAGTGATTGGACAGGGATCTTTGGCGGGGAGCTGTTTTTT
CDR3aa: CASSDWTGIFGGELFF

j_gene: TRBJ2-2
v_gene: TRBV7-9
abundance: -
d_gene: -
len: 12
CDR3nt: TGTGCCAGCAGCTCCAAGCTCGGGGAGCTGTTTTTT
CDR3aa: CASSSKLGELFF

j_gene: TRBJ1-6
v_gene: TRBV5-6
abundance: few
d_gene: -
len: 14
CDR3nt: TGTGCCAGCAGCTTGGGTGAGCTTAATTCACCCCTCCACTTT
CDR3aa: CASSLGELNSPLHF

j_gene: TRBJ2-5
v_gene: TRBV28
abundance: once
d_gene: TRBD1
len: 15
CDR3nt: TGTGCCAGCCGTTTGGACCGGGACAGGCAAGAGACCCAGTACTTC
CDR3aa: CASRLDRDRQETQYF

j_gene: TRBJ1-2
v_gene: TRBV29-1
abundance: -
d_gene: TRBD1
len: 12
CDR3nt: TGCAGCGTTGAGGACAGGGAGTCCGGCTACACCTTC
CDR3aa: CSVEDRESGYTF

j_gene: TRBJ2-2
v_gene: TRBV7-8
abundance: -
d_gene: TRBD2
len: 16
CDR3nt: TGTGCCAGCAGCTTTCGACTAGCGGGAGTGCCCGGGGAGCTGTTTTTT
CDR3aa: CASSFRLAGVPGELFF

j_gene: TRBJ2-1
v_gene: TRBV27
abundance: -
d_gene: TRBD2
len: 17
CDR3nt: TGTGCCAGCAGTCTATCTAGCGGGGGCCCTTTCCGCGGAGGGCAGTTCTTC
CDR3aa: CASSLSSGGPFRGGQFF

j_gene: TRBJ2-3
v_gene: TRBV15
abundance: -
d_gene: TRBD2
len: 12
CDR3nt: TGTGCCACCTCATTGGGACTAGAGACGCAGTATTTT
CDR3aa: CATSLGLETQYF

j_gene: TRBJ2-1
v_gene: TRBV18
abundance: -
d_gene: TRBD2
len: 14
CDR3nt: TGTGCCAGCTCACAACGACTAGCTTCCAATGAGCAGTTCTTC
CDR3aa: CASSQRLASNEQFF

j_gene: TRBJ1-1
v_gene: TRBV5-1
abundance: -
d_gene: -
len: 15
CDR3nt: TGCGCCAGCAGCTGGGCTGACGCCCTGTACACTGAAGCTTTCTTT
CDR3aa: CASSWADALYTEAFF

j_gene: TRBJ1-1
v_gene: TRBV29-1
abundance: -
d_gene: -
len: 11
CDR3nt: TGCAGCGTTGAACGGGAGAGTGAAGCTTTCTTT
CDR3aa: CSVERESEAFF

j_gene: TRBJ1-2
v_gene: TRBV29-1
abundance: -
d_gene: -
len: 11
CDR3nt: TGCAGCGTTGAGGCCCAATATGGCTACACCTTC
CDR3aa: CSVEAQYGYTF

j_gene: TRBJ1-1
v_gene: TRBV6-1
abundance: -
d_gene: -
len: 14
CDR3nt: TGTGCCAGCAGTCCACGAGGGGGATACGCTGAAGCTTTCTTT
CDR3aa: CASSPRGGYAEAFF

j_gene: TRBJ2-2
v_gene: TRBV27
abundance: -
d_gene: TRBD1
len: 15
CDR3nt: TGTGCCAGCAGTTTATCGGGGACAGCCACCGGGGAGCTGTTTTTT
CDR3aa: CASSLSGTATGELFF

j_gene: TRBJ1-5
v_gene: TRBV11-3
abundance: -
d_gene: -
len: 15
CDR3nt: TGTGCCAGCTTTGGAGGTGGCGATAGCAATCAGCCCCAGCATTTT
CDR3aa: CASFGGGDSNQPQHF

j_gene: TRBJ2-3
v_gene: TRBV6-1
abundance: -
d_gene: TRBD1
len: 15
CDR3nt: TGTGCCAGCAGTGAACAGACAGGGGGCACAGATACGCAGTATTTT
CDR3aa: CASSEQTGGTDTQYF

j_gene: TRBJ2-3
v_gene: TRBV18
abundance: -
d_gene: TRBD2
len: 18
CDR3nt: TGTGCCAGCTCACCACCACTAGCGGGGGGGTCCCTGATGGATACGCAGTATTTT
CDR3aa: CASSPPLAGGSLMDTQYF

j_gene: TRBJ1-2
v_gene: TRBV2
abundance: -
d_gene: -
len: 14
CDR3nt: TGTGCCAGCAGGCCCCCAGGGGAGTCCCATGGCTACACCTTC
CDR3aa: CASRPPGESHGYTF

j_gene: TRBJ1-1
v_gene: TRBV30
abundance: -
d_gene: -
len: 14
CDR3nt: TGTGCCTGGCACCCCCGGCAGGAGCCCAAAGGGGGTTTCTTT
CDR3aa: CAWHPRQEPKGGFF

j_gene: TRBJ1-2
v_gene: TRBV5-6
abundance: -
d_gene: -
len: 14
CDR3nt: TGTGCCAGCAGCTTGGCAGGGAAGGCCTATGGCTACACCTTC
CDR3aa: CASSLAGKAYGYTF

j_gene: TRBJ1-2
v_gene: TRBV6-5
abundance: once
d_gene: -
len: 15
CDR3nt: TGTGCCAGCAGTTACTCCGAACAGGGCAACTATGGCTACACCTTC
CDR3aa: CASSYSEQGNYGYTF

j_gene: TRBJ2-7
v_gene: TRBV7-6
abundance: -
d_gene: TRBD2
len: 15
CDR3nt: TGTGCCAGCAGCCCCGAGCGGGGGGTCTCCTACGAGCAGTACTTC
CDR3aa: CASSPERGVSYEQYF

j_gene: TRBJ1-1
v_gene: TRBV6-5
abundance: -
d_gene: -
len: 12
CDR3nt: TGTGCCAGCAGTAATATGAACACTGAAGCTTTCTTT
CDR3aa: CASSNMNTEAFF

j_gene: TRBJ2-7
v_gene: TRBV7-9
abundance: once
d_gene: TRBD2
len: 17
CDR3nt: TGTGCCAGCAGCTTACTTGTAGCGGGAGAGGGCCCTTGGGAGCAGTACTTC
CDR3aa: CASSLLVAGEGPWEQYF

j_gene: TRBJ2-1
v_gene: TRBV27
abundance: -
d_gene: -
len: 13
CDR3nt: TGTGCCAGCAGACCCGGGACCTACAATGAGCAGTTCTTC
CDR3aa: CASRPGTYNEQFF